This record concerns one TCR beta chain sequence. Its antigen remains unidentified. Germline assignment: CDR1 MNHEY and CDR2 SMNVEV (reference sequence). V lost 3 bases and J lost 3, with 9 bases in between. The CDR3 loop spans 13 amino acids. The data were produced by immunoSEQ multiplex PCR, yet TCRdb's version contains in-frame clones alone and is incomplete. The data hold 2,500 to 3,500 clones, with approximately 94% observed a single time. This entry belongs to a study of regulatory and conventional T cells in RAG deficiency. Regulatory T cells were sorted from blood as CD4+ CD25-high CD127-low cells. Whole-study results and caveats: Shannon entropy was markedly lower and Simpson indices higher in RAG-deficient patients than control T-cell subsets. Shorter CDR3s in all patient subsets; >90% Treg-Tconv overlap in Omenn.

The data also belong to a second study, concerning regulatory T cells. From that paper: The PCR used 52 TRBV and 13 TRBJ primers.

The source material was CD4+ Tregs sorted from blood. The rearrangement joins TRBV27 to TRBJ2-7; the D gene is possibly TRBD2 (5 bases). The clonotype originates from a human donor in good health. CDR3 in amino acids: CASSLRVLYEQYF. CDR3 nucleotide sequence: TGTGCCAGCAGTTTGAGGGTTCTCTACGAGCAGTACTTC.